Sequencing of this T cell receptor (beta chain) was carried out in a study of metastatic and nonmetastatic thyroid tumors. Study background: Blood and tumor or nodule tissue repertoires from malignant and benign thyroid patients were compared. Study conclusions and caveats: Patients with malignant thyroid tumors reportedly had significantly higher TCR beta diversity than those with benign nodules, in blood and tumor.

In the case of this clone: Its target is not known.

No patient received treatment before thyroid surgery. Per the original methods: CDR3 differences across clinicopathological groups were used to build a distant-metastasis classifier for papillary thyroid cancer. TCRdb re-clonotyped the PCR reads through MiXCR. TCRdb's processing, not the authors', yielded these V and J calls. The table lists 25,000 to 35,000 clones, about 16% of them singletons, with approximately 4.5% in the top ten. The sequence came from a female donor with papillary thyroid cancer or a benign thyroid nodule (not recorded which). Some clones in this sample may be carry-over from other donors' samples. Sequencing was done on a sample of blood.

The CDR3 loop reads CATSRDPGSQETQYF. The CDR3 region has the DNA TGTGCCACCAGCAGAGACCCGGGATCTCAAGAGACCCAGTACTTC. The gene calls are TRBV15 and TRBJ2-5; D possibly corresponds to TRBD2 (5 bases). The germline V gene has CDR1 LNHNV and CDR2 YYDKDF (reference sequence). V lost 0 bases and J 2 bases, leaving 10 bases between the germline ends. This CDR3 is built from 15 residues.